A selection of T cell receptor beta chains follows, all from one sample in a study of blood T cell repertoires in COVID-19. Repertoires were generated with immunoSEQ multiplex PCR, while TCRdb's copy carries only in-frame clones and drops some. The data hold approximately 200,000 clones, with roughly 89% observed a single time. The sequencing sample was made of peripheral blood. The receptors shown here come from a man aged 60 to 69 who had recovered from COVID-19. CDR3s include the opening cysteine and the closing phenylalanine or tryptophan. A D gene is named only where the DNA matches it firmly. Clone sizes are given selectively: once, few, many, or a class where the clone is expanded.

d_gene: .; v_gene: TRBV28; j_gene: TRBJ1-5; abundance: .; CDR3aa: CASSLGGTKLPQHF; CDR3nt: TGTGCCAGCAGTTTAGGGGGGACGAAACTACCCCAGCATTTT
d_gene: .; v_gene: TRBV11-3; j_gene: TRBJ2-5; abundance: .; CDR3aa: CASSLGDTLYQETQYF; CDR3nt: TGTGCCAGCAGCTTAGGGGACACCTTGTACCAAGAGACCCAGTACTTC
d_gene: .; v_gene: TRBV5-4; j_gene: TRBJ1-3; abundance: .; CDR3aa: CASSEDSNSGNTIYF; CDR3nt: TGTGCCAGCAGCGAAGACAGCAACTCTGGAAACACCATATATTTT
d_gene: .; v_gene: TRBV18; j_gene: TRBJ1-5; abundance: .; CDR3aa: CASSPNQVDQPQHF; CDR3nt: TGTGCCAGCTCACCAAACCAGGTTGATCAGCCCCAGCATTTT
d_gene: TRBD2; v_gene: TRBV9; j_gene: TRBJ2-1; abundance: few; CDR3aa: CASSVKEPGLAGGFSYNEQFF; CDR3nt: TGTGCCAGCAGCGTGAAAGAGCCCGGACTAGCGGGGGGGTTCTCCTACAATGAGCAGTTCTTC
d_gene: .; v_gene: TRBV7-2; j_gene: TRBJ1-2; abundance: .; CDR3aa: CASSLRQNYGYTF; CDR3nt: TGTGCCAGCAGCCTAAGACAGAACTATGGCTACACCTTC
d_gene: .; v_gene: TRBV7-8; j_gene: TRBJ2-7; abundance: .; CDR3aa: CASSLAHDTPRALLYEQYF; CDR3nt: TGTGCCAGCAGCTTAGCGCACGACACACCGAGGGCATTGCTCTACGAGCAGTACTTC
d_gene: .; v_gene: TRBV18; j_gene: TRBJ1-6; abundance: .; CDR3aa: CASSPRQNMGDYNSPLHF; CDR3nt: TGTGCCAGCTCACCACGGCAAAATATGGGAGATTATAATTCACCCCTCCACTTT
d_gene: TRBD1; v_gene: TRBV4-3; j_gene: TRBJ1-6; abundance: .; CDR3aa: CASSQAGGRNSPLHF; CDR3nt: TGCGCCAGCAGCCAAGCAGGGGGCCGTAATTCACCCCTCCACTTT
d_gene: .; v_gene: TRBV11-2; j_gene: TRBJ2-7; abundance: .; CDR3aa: CASVRWGANDEQYF; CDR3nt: TGTGCCAGCGTTCGCTGGGGAGCTAACGACGAGCAGTACTTC
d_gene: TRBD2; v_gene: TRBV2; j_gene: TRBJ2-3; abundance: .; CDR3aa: CASSFPTSGKGTDTQYF; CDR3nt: TGTGCCAGCAGCTTCCCGACCAGCGGGAAGGGCACAGATACGCAGTATTTT
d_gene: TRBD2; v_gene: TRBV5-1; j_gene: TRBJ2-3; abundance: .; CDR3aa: CASSTRTSGSTDTQYF; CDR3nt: TGCGCCAGCAGCACCCGAACTAGCGGTAGCACAGATACGCAGTATTTT
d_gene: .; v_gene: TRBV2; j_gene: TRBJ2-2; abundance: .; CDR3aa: CASTQQSGVLNTGELFF; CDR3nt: TGTGCCAGCACTCAACAGTCGGGGGTCCTGAACACCGGGGAGCTGTTTTTT
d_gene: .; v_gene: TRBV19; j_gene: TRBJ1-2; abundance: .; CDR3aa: CASSIVGVGGYTF; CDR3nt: TGTGCCAGTAGTATCGTCGGAGTTGGAGGCTACACCTTC
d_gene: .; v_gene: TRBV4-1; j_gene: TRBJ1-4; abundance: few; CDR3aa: CASSQDGRNEKLFF; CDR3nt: TGCGCCAGCAGCCAAGATGGGAGAAATGAAAAACTGTTTTTT
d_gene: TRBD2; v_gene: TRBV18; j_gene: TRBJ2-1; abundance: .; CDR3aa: CASSPQLAGVKNEQFF; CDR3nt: TGTGCCAGCTCACCCCAACTAGCGGGAGTAAAAAATGAGCAGTTCTTC